The clone carrying this T cell receptor beta chain appeared a single time. Its antigen is still unknown. One end of the junction does not line up with germline, which may come from a read error. This CDR3 spans 13 amino acids. The germline V gene encodes CDR1 MRHNA and CDR2 SNTAGT. This sample was included in a study of T cells in narcolepsy. Study observations and caveats: Autoreactive HCRT-specific and TRIB2-specific clonotypes were marked in same-patient CSF-versus-blood CD4+ comparisons.

Assay: immunoSEQ multiplex PCR; the TCRdb copy retains only in-frame clones and omits some. The sample lists tens of thousands of clones, about 83% occurring once. J is TRBJ1-2 and V is TRBV6-4; tentatively, D is TRBD1 (5 bases). The sequence was obtained from a human donor with narcolepsy. The sequenced sample was CD45RA- memory CD4+ T cells from PBMCs. The CDR3 sequence: CASSAGGRGSPSF. The CDR3 DNA sequence: TGTGCCAGCAGTGCTGGGGGAAGAGGTTCCCCTTCCTTC.